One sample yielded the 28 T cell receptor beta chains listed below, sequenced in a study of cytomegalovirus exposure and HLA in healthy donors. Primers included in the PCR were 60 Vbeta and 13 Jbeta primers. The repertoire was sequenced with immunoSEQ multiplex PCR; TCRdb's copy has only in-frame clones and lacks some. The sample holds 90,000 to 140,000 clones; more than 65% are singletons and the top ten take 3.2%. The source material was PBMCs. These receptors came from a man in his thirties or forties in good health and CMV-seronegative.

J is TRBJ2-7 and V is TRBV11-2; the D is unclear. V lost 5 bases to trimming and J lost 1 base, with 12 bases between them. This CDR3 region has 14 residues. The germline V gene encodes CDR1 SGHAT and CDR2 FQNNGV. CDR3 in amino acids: CASSPVPGSYEQYF. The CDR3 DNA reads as TGTGCCAGCAGCCCGGTCCCCGGGTCCTACGAGCAGTACTTC.

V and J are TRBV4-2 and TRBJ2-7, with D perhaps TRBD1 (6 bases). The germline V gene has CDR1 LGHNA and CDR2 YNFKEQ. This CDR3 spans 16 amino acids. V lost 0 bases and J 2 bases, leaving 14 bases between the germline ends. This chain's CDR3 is CASSQEEDRSTYEQYF. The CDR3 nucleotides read TGTGCCAGCAGCCAAGAAGAAGACAGGTCGACCTACGAGCAGTACTTC.

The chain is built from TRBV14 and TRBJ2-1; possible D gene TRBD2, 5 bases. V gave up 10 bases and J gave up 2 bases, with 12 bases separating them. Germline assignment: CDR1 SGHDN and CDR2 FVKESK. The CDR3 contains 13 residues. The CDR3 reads CATSQAAYNEQFF. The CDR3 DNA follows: TGTGCCACCTCCCAAGCGGCCTACAATGAGCAGTTCTTC.

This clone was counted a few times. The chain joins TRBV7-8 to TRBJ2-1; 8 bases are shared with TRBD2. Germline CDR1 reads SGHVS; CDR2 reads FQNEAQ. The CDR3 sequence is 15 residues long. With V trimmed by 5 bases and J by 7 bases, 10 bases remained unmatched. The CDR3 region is CASSPPGLDRNEQFF. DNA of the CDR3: TGTGCCAGCAGCCCGCCGGGACTAGATCGTAATGAGCAGTTCTTC.

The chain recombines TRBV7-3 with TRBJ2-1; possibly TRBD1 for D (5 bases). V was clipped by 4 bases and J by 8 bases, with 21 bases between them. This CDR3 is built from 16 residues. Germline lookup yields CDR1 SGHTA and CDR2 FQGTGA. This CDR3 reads CASSSGRPGRADEQFF. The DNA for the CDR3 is TGTGCCAGCAGCTCGGGCCGCCCGGGCAGGGCCGATGAGCAGTTCTTC.

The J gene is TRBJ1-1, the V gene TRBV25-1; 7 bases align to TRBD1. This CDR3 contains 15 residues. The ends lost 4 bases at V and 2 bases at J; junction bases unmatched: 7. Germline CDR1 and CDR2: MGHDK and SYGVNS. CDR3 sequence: CASSAQGGFNTEAFF. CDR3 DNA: TGTGCCAGCAGTGCTCAGGGGGGCTTCAACACTGAAGCTTTCTTT. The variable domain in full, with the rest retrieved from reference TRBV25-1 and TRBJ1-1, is EADIYQTPRYLVIGTGKKITLECSQTMGHDKMYWYQQDPGMELHLIHYSYGVNSTEKGDLSSESTVSRIRTEHFPLTLESARPSHTSQYLCASSAQGGFNTEAFFGQGTRLTVV.

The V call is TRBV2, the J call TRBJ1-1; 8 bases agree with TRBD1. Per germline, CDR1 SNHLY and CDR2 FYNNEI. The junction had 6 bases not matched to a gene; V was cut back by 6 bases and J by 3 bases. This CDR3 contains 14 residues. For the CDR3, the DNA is TGTGCCAGCAGGACAGGGGCTTCGGACACTGAAGCTTTCTTT. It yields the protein CASRTGASDTEAFF.

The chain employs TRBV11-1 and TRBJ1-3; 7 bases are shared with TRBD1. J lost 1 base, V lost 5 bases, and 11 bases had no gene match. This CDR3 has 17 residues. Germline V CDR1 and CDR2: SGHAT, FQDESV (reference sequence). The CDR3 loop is CASSQRPGGGSGNTIYF. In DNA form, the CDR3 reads TGTGCCAGCAGCCAGCGACCAGGGGGAGGATCTGGAAACACCATATATTTT.

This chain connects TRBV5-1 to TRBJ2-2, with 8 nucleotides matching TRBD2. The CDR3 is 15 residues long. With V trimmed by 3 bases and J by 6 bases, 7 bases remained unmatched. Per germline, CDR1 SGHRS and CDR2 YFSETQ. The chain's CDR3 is CASSYQAGAPGELFF. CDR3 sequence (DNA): TGCGCCAGCAGCTATCAAGCGGGAGCTCCCGGGGAGCTGTTTTTT.

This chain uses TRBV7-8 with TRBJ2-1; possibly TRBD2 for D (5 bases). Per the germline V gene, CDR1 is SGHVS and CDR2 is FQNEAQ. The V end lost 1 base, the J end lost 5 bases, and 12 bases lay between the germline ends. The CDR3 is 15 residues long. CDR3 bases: TGTGCCAGCAGCTTAGGCCCCGGGCGGGACAATGAGCAGTTCTTC. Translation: CASSLGPGRDNEQFF. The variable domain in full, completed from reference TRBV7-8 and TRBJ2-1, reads GAGVSQSPRYKVAKRGQDVALRCDPISGHVSLFWYQQALGQGPEFLTYFQNEAQLDKSGLPSDRFFAERPEGSVSTLKIQRTQQEDSAVYLCASSLGPGRDNEQFFGPGTRLTVL.

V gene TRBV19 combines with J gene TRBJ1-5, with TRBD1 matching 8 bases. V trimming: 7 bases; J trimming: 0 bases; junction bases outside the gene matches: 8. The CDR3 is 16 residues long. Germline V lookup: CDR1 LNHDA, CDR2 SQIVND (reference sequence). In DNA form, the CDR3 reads TGTGCCAGTACCCGGACAGGGTATTATAGCAATCAGCCCCAGCATTTT. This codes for CASTRTGYYSNQPQHF.

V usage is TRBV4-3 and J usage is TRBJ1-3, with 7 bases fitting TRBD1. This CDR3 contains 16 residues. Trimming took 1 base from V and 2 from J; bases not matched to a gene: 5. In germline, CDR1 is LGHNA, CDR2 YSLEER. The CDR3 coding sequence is TGCGCCAGCAGCCAAGCCTTACAGGGGCCTGGAAACACCATATATTTT. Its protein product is CASSQALQGPGNTIYF.

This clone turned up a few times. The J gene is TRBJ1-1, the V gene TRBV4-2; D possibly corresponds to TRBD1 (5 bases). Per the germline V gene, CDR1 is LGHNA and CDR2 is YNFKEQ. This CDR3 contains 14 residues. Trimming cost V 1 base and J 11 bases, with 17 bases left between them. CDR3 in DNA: TGTGCCAGCAGCCAAGCCTCGGGGGGAATGGAGGCTTTCTTT. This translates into CASSQASGGMEAFF.

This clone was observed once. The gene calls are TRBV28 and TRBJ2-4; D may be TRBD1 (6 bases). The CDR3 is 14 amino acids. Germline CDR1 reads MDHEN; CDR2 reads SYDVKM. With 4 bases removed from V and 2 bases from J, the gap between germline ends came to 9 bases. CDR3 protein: CASSSGQTKNIQYF. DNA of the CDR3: TGTGCCAGCAGTTCCGGACAGACCAAAAACATTCAGTACTTC.

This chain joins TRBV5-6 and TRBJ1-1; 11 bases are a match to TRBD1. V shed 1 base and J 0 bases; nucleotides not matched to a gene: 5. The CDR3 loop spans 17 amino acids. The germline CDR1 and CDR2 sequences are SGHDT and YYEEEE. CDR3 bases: TGTGCCAGCAGCTTGTGGACAGGGGGCGGTTTGAACACTGAAGCTTTCTTT. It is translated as CASSLWTGGGLNTEAFF.

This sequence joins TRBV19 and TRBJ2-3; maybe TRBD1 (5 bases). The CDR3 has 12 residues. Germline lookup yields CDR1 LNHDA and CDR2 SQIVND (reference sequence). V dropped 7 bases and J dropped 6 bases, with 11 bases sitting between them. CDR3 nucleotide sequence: TGTGCCAGTAAACAGGACACCGATACGCAGTATTTT. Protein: CASKQDTDTQYF.

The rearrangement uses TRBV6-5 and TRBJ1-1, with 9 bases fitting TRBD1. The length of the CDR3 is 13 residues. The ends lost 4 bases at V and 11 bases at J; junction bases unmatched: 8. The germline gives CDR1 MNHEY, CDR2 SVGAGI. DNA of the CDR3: TGTGCCAGCAGTTCCGGGACAGGGAAAGCGGCTTTCTTT. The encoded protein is CASSSGTGKAAFF.

CDR3 amino acids: CSVEGGGDEQFF. DNA of the CDR3: TGCAGCGTTGAGGGGGGAGGCGATGAGCAGTTCTTC. The chain couples TRBV29-1 to TRBJ2-1; D may be TRBD2 (6 bases). V dropped 3 bases and J dropped 8 bases, with 11 bases sitting between them. This CDR3 contains 12 residues. In germline, CDR1 is SQVTM, CDR2 ANQGSEA.

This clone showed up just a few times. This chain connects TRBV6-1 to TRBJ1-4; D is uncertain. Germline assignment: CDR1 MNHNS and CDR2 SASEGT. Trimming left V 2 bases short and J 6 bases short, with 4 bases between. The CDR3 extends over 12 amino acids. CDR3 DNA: TGTGCCAGCAGTGAAATAGATGAAAAACTGTTTTTT. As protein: CASSEIDEKLFF.

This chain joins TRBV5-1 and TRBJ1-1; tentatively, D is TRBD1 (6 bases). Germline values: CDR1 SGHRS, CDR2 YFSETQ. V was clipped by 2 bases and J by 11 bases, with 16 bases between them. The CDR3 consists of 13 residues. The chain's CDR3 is CASSLGGVDNAFF. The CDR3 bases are TGCGCCAGCAGCTTAGGGGGGGTCGATAATGCTTTCTTT.

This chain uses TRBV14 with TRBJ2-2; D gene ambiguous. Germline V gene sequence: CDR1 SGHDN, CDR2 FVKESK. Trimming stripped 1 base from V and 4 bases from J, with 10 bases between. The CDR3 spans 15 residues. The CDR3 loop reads CASSQGGRSTGELFF. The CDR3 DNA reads TGTGCCAGCAGCCAAGGTGGTAGGAGCACCGGGGAGCTGTTTTTT.

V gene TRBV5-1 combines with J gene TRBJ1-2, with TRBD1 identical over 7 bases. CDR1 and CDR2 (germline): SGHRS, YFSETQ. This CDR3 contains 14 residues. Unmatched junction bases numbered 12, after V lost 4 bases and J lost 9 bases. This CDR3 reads CASSPDRVRGRYTF. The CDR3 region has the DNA TGCGCCAGCAGCCCCGACAGGGTAAGAGGCCGCTACACCTTC. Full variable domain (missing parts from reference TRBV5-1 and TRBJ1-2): KAGVTQTPRYLIKTRGQQVTLSCSPISGHRSVSWYQQTPGQGLQFLFEYFSETQRNKGNFPGRFSGRQFSNSRSEMNVSTLELGDSALYLCASSPDRVRGRYTFGSGTRLTVV.

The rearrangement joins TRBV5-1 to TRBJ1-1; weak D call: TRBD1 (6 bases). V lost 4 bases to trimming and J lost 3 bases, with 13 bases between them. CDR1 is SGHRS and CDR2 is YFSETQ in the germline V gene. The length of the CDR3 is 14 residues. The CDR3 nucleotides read TGCGCCAGCAGCGTCGGACAGACCTACACTGAAGCTTTCTTT. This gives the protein CASSVGQTYTEAFF. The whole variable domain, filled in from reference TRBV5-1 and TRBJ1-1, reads KAGVTQTPRYLIKTRGQQVTLSCSPISGHRSVSWYQQTPGQGLQFLFEYFSETQRNKGNFPGRFSGRQFSNSRSEMNVSTLELGDSALYLCASSVGQTYTEAFFGQGTRLTVV.

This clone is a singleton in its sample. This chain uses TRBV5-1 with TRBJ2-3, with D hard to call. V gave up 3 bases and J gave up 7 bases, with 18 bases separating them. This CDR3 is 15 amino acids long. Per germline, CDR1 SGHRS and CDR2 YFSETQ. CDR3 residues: CASSSALSTGYTQYF. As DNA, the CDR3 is TGCGCCAGCAGCTCGGCTTTGTCGACTGGGTATACGCAGTATTTT.

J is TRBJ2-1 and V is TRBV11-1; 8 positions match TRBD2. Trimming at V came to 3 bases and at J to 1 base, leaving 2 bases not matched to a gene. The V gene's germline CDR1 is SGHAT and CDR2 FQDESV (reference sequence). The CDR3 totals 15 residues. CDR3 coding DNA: TGTGCCAGCAGCTTGGTAGCGGGATCCTACAATGAGCAGTTCTTC. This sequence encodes CASSLVAGSYNEQFF.

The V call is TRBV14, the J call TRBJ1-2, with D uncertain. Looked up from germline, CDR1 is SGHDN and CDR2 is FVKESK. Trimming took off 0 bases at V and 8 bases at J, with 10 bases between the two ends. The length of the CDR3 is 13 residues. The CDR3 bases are TGTGCCAGCAGCCAAGATCGGTTCGAGGGCTACACCTTC. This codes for CASSQDRFEGYTF.

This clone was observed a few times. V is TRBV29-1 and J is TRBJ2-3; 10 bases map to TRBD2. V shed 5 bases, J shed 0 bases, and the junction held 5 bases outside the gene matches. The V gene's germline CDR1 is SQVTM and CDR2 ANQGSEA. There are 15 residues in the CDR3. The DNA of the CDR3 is TGCAGCGTTAGGACTAGCGGAGTCAGCACAGATACGCAGTATTTT. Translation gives CSVRTSGVSTDTQYF.

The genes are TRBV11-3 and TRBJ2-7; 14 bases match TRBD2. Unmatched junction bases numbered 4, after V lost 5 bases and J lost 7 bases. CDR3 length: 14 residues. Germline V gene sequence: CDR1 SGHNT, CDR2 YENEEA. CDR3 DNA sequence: TGTGCCAGCAGCCCCGGGACTAGCGGGAGAGAGCAGTACTTC. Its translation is CASSPGTSGREQYF.